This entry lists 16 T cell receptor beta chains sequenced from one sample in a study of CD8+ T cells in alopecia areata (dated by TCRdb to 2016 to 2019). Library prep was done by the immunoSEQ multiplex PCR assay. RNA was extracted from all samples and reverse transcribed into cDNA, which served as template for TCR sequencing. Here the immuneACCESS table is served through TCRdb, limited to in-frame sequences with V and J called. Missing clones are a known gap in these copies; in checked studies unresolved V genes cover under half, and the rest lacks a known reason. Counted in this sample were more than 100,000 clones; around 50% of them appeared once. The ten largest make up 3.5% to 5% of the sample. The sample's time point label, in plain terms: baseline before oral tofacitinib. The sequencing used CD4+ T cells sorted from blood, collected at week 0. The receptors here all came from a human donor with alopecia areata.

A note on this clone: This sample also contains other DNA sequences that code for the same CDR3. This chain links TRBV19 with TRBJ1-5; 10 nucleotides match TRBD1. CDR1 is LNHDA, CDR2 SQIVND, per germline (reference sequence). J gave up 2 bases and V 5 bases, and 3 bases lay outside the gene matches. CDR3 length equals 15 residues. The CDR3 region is CASSSGTGGNQPQHF. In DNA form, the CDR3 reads TGTGCCAGTAGTTCCGGGACAGGGGGCAATCAGCCCCAGCATTTT.

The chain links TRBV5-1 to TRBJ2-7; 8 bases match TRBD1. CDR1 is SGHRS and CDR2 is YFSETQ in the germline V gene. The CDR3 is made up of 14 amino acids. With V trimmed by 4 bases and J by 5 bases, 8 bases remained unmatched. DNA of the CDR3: TGCGCCAGCAGCCATGGACAGGGACACGACGAGCAGTACTTC. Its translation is CASSHGQGHDEQYF.

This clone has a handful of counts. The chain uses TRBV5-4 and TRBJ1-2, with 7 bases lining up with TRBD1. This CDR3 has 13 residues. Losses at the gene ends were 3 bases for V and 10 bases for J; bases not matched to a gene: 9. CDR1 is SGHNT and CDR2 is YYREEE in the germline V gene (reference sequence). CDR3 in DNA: TGTGCCAGCAGCTCACAGGGGACTATGGACTACACCTTC. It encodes CASSSQGTMDYTF.

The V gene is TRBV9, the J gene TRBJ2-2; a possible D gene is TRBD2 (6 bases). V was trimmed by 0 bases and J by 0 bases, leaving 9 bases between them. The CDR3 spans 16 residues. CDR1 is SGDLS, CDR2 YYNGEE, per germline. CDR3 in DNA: TGTGCCAGCAGCGTAGATGCGGGGACGAACACCGGGGAGCTGTTTTTT. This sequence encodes CASSVDAGTNTGELFF.

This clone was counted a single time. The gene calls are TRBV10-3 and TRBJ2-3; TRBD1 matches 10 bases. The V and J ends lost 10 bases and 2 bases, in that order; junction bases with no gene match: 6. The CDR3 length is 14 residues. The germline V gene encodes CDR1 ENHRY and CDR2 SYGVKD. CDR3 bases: TGTGCCACGGTAGGGACAGGGGTCACAGATACGCAGTATTTT. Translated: CATVGTGVTDTQYF.

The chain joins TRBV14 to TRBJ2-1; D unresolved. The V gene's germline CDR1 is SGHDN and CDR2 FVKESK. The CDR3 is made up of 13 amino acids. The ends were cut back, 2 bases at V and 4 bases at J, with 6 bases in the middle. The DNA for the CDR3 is TGTGCCAGCAGCCAACTAGTGTACAATGAGCAGTTCTTC. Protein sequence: CASSQLVYNEQFF.

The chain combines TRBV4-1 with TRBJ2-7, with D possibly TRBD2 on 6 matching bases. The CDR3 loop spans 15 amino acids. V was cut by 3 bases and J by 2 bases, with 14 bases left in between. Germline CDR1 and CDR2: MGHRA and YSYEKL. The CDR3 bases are TGCGCCAGCAGCCAGCCCGGGACTGCCACCTACGAGCAGTACTTC. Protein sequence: CASSQPGTATYEQYF.

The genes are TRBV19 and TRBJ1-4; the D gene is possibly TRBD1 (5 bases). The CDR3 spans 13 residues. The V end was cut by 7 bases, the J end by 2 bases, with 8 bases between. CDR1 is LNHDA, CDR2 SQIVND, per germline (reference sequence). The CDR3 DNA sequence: TGTGCCAGTATGGAGGGGACTAATGAAAAACTGTTTTTT. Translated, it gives CASMEGTNEKLFF.

CDR3 protein: CASSINRAWTEAFF. The CDR3 DNA reads TGTGCCAGTAGTATTAACAGGGCTTGGACTGAAGCTTTCTTT. The gene calls are TRBV19 and TRBJ1-1, with D perhaps TRBD1 (6 bases). This CDR3 has 14 residues. Per germline, CDR1 LNHDA and CDR2 SQIVND (reference sequence). Trimming left V 3 bases short and J 5 bases short, with 13 bases between.

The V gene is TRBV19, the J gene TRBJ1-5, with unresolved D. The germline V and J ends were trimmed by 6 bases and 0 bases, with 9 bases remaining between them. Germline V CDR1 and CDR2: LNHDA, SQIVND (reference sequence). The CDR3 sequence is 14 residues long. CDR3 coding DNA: TGTGCCAGTAGCAGACGGAATAGCAATCAGCCCCAGCATTTT. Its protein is CASSRRNSNQPQHF.

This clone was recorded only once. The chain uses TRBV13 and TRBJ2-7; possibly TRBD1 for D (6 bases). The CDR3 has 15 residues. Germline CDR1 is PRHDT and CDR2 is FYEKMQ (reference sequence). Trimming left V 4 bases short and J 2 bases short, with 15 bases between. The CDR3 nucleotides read TGTGCCAGCAGCTCTCGGGACACCACCACCTACGAGCAGTACTTC. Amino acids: CASSSRDTTTYEQYF.

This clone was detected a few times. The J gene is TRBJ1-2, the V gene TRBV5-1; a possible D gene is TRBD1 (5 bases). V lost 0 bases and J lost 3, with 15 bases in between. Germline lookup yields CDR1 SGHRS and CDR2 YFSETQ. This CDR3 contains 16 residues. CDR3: CASSLAPDRPDYGYTF. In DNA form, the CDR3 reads TGCGCCAGCAGCTTGGCCCCCGACAGACCCGACTATGGCTACACCTTC.

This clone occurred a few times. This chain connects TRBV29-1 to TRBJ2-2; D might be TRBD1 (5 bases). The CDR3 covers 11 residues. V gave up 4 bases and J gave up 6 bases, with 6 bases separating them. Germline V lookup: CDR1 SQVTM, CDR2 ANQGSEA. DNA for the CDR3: TGCAGCGTTGGACAGCCCGGGGAGCTGTTTTTT. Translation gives CSVGQPGELFF.

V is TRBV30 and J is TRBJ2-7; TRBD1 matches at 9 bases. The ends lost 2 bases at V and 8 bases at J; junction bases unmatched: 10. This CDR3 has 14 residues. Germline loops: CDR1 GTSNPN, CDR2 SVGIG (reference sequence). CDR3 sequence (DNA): TGTGCCTGGAGTTTCCCCGAGGACAGGGGAAAGCAGTACTTC. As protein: CAWSFPEDRGKQYF.

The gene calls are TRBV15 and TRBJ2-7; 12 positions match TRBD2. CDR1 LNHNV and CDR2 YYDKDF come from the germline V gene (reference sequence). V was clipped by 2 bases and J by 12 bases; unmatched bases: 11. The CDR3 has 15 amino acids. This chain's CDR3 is CATSRPELAGGFLYF. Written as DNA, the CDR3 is TGTGCCACCAGCAGACCAGAACTAGCGGGAGGTTTTCTGTACTTC.

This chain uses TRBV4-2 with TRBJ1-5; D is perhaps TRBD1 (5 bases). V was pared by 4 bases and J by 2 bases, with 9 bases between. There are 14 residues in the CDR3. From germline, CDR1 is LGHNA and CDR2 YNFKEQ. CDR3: CASSRGGGNQPQHF. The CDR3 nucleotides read TGTGCCAGCAGCCGTGGGGGGGGCAATCAGCCCCAGCATTTT.